This T cell receptor (beta chain) comes out of a study of shared clonotypes between healthy human individuals. Remarks on this clone: Its antigen is not known.

For each subset, genomic DNA was distributed in equal portions over several immunoSEQ plates. Using immunoSEQ multiplex PCR, the repertoire was profiled, and TCRdb retains in-frame clones only, with some absent. The data contain a few million clones, around 90% of them singletons. Notes on the study in general: How much donors shared clonotypes was expected to be affected by sequencing depth.

The CDR3 is 17 amino acids. Germline values: CDR1 SGHRS, CDR2 YFSETQ. With 5 bases removed from V and 4 bases from J, the gap between germline ends came to 22 bases. V and J are TRBV5-1 and TRBJ1-3; TRBD1 might be the D (6 bases). The source is a man aged 18 to 29 in good health. The sample was naive CD4+ T cells sorted from blood. Subset here: CD45RA+ positively selected. Here the CDR3 DNA reads TGCGCCAGCAGTCGAGAAACGGGACAAAGACGCGGAAACACCATATATTTT. Translated, it gives CASSRETGQRRGNTIYF.